The next 21 T cell receptor beta chains were all read from a single sample in a study of glioma-infiltrating T cells. TCR alpha and beta CDR3 regions were amplified from RNA using iRepertoire nested multiplex PCR. TCRdb fed the multiplex PCR reads into MiXCR, producing one record per CDR3 protein. Of under 200,000 distinct CDR3 sequences listed, approximately 30% are singletons. The sequenced sample consisted of glioma tissue, nonneoplastic brain tissue, or PBMCs (not recorded which). The receptors were sampled from a human donor with low-grade glioma or glioblastoma, undergoing nonglioma brain surgery, or in good health (not recorded which).

This clonotype was counted ten times or more. The chain uses TRBV7-2 and TRBJ2-3; 7 bases map to TRBD2. Germline V gives CDR1 SGHTA, CDR2 FQGNSA. The ends lost 0 bases at V and 3 bases at J; junction bases unmatched: 3. CDR3 length: 15 amino acids. Here the CDR3 reads CASSLASGGTDTQYF. CDR3 nucleotides: TGTGCCAGCAGCTTAGCTTCGGGAGGAACAGATACGCAGTATTTT.

This clonotype turned up a few times. V and J are TRBV11-1 and TRBJ2-3; 8 bases fit TRBD2. Germline CDR1 is SGHAT and CDR2 is FQDESV (reference sequence). This CDR3 has 15 residues. The ends lost 3 bases at V and 6 bases at J; junction bases unmatched: 8. CDR3 coding DNA: TGTGCCAGCAGCTTTGGAGCGGGAGTTTCGGATACGCAGTATTTT. This sequence encodes CASSFGAGVSDTQYF.

The chain carries TRBV9 and TRBJ1-1, with 9 nucleotides matching TRBD1. The V and J ends lost 4 bases and 1 base, in that order; junction bases with no gene match: 11. The CDR3 loop spans 17 amino acids. CDR1 SGDLS and CDR2 YYNGEE come from the germline V gene. CDR3 coding DNA: TGTGCCAGCAGCCGGGGACAGGGATTCGCTACGAACACTGAAGCTTTCTTT. Its protein product is CASSRGQGFATNTEAFF. The entire variable domain, with the rest obtained from reference TRBV9 and TRBJ1-1, is as follows: DSGVTQTPKHLITATGQRVTLRCSPRSGDLSVYWYQQSLDQGLQFLIQYYNGEERAKGNILERFSAQQFPDLHSELNLSSLELGDSALYFCASSRGQGFATNTEAFFGQGTRLTVV.

The V and J genes are TRBV2 and TRBJ2-3, with D uncertain. CDR3 size: 14 residues. Trimming shortened V by 6 bases and J by 0 bases, and 10 bases separated the two germline ends. Germline V gene data show CDR1 as SNHLY and CDR2 as FYNNEI. The CDR3 loop is CASRWDSSTDTQYF. In DNA form, the CDR3 reads TGTGCCAGCAGGTGGGATTCTAGCACAGATACGCAGTATTTT.

This CDR3 is CASSEVADLGPLHF. CDR3 DNA: TGTGCCAGCAGTGAGGTCGCCGACCTTGGGCCCCTCCACTTT. The chain joins TRBV6-1 to TRBJ1-6; D gene uncertain. CDR1 and CDR2 from the germline V gene are MNHNS and SASEGT. Trimming cost V 3 bases and J 13 bases, with 16 bases left between them. This CDR3 is built from 14 residues.

This clonotype qualifies as medium-sized. The chain uses TRBV27 and TRBJ2-1; D gene uncertain. Per germline, CDR1 MNHEY and CDR2 SMNVEV (reference sequence). This CDR3 is built from 14 residues. Trimming left V 5 bases short and J 5 bases short, with 13 bases between. CDR3 coding DNA: TGTGCCAGCAGTAACCGGCCTCTGAACAATGAGCAGTTCTTC. Its translation: CASSNRPLNNEQFF.

In its sample, this clonotype was seen many times. The rearrangement joins TRBV7-9 to TRBJ2-5; 8 bases match TRBD2. The CDR3 length is 14 residues. With V trimmed by 3 bases and J by 3 bases, 3 bases remained unmatched. Germline V gene data show CDR1 as SEHNR and CDR2 as FQNEAQ (reference sequence). The CDR3, as DNA: TGTGCCAGCAGCTTGACGGGAGGGGAAGAGACCCAGTACTTC. This codes for CASSLTGGEETQYF.

This clonotype has at least ten counts. The CDR3 DNA reads TGCAGTGCCAGTCCGGGGTTCACCTACGAGCAGTACTTC. Its translation is CSASPGFTYEQYF. V gene TRBV20-1 combines with J gene TRBJ2-7, with a weak D call TRBD2 (5 bases). Trimming pared 6 bases from V and 2 bases from J, leaving 14 bases between. The CDR3 sequence is 13 residues long. CDR1 and CDR2 from the germline V gene are DFQATT and SNEGSKA (reference sequence).

This clonotype was counted at least ten times. This chain joins TRBV20-1 and TRBJ1-2, with D possibly being TRBD1 (5 bases). This CDR3 spans 13 amino acids. Trimming stripped 4 bases from V and 8 bases from J, with 17 bases between. Germline V lookup: CDR1 DFQATT, CDR2 SNEGSKA (reference sequence). DNA for the CDR3: TGCAGTGCTACCACAAACCTAGGGGACGGCTACACCTTC. This translates into CSATTNLGDGYTF.

In this sample, this clonotype turned up many times. The J gene is TRBJ2-3, the V gene TRBV28; TRBD2 aligns across 8 bases. The CDR3 length is 16 residues. Unmatched junction bases numbered 8, after V lost 4 bases and J lost 2 bases. Germline loops: CDR1 MDHEN, CDR2 SYDVKM. CDR3 amino acids: CASSSRAGGYTDTQYF. In DNA form, the CDR3 reads TGTGCCAGCAGTTCCCGCGCGGGAGGCTACACAGATACGCAGTATTTT.

This clonotype was recorded at least ten times. The chain uses TRBV27 and TRBJ2-1; no clear D. V was trimmed by 5 bases and J by 2 bases, leaving 13 bases between them. The CDR3 has 15 residues. The germline CDR1 and CDR2 sequences are MNHEY and SMNVEV (reference sequence). As DNA, the CDR3 is TGTGCCAGCAGTGTCCGGGCCCTTACCTACAATGAGCAGTTCTTC. Translation: CASSVRALTYNEQFF.

This clonotype has a count of ten or more. The genes are TRBV20-1 and TRBJ2-7; 7 positions match TRBD2. Germline loops: CDR1 DFQATT, CDR2 SNEGSKA (reference sequence). V dropped 6 bases and J dropped 0; count of bases not matched to a gene: 5. The CDR3 spans 13 residues. The CDR3 sequence: CSASGGSSYEQYF. For the CDR3, the DNA is TGCAGTGCATCAGGCGGGAGCTCCTACGAGCAGTACTTC.

As regards this clonotype: This may come from a read error, since a much larger clone is one base off. The chain links TRBV4-1 to TRBJ2-5; 14 bases map to TRBD2. The germline V gene has CDR1 MGHRA and CDR2 YSYEKL. The CDR3 is made up of 17 amino acids. The trim removed 1 base at V and 4 bases at J, leaving 5 bases unmatched. The CDR3 DNA follows: TGCGCCAGCAGCCAAGTGGGGACTAGCGGGAGTTTAGAGACCCAGTACTTC. Translated, it gives CASSQVGTSGSLETQYF.

This clonotype came up many times. V gene TRBV20-1 combines with J gene TRBJ2-5; D may match TRBD1 or TRBD2 (5 bases each). Germline CDR1 DFQATT, CDR2 SNEGSKA (reference sequence). Trimming shortened V by 6 bases and J by 5 bases, and 19 bases separated the two germline ends. This CDR3 comprises 14 residues. The CDR3 loop reads CSAPNPGTTETQYF. CDR3 nucleotide sequence: TGCAGTGCCCCAAACCCCGGGACCACCGAGACCCAGTACTTC.

This clonotype was seen ten or more times. This chain joins TRBV3-1 and TRBJ2-5; D is ambiguous. V was cut by 3 bases and J by 5 bases, with 4 bases left in between. The CDR3 length is 11 residues. Per germline, CDR1 LGHDT and CDR2 YNNKEL (reference sequence). The CDR3 nucleotides are TGTGCCAGCAGCCACGCTGAGACCCAGTACTTC. This translates into CASSHAETQYF.

This clonotype was counted only a few times. V usage is TRBV9 and J usage is TRBJ1-2; tentatively, D is TRBD1 (5 bases). The CDR3 consists of 14 residues. CDR1 and CDR2 (germline): SGDLS, YYNGEE. Trimming pared 3 bases from V and 3 bases from J, leaving 12 bases between. DNA of the CDR3: TGTGCCAGCAGCGCCTCGACAGCTCACTATGGCTACACCTTC. The encoded protein is CASSASTAHYGYTF.

This clonotype showed up just a few times. V and J are TRBV12-3 or TRBV12-4 and TRBJ2-5; D uncertain. The V gene lost 2 bases and the J gene lost 1 base, with 5 bases spanning the gap. CDR3 length: 13 residues. The CDR3 here is CASSLRTQETQYF. The DNA for the CDR3 is TGTGCCAGCAGTTTACGGACCCAAGAGACCCAGTACTTC.

This clonotype was recorded at least ten times. This chain connects TRBV20-1 to TRBJ2-1, with D maybe TRBD2 (5 bases). Deletions cut 0 bases from V and 6 bases from J, with 15 bases between. This CDR3 is built from 15 residues. Germline values: CDR1 DFQATT, CDR2 SNEGSKA (reference sequence). The CDR3 spells CSARDQPGSFNEQFF. DNA for the CDR3: TGCAGTGCTAGAGATCAACCGGGGTCTTTCAATGAGCAGTTCTTC.

At least ten counts were recorded for this clonotype. CDR3: CASSLRKSEKLFF. The CDR3, as DNA: TGTGCCAGCAGCCTTCGAAAAAGTGAAAAACTGTTTTTT. This sequence joins TRBV27 and TRBJ1-4; the D is unclear. The CDR3 is made up of 13 amino acids. Trimming stripped 6 bases from V and 7 bases from J, with 12 bases between. Germline loops: CDR1 MNHEY, CDR2 SMNVEV (reference sequence).

As to this clonotype: This may arise from a read error, as a much more abundant clone is one base away. This chain uses TRBV29-1 with TRBJ2-3; the D is unclear. The CDR3 runs 14 residues. Per the germline V gene, CDR1 is SQVTM and CDR2 is ANQGSEA. CDR3 DNA: TGCGGCGTTTCCCGACCATCTAACACAGATACGCAGTATTTT. Residues: CGVSRPSNTDTQYF.

In its sample, this clonotype was seen many times. The genes are TRBV28 and TRBJ1-5; possibly TRBD1 for D (6 bases). This CDR3 has 14 amino acids. The V end lost 6 bases, the J end lost 7 bases, and 16 bases lay between the germline ends. Germline assignment: CDR1 MDHEN and CDR2 SYDVKM. The CDR3: CASSRQAGWQPQHF. The CDR3, as DNA: TGTGCCAGCAGCCGACAGGCGGGTTGGCAGCCCCAGCATTTT.